The 26 T cell receptor beta chains reported below all come from one sample, sequenced in a study of PD-1 blockade in classical Hodgkin lymphoma. Time point specified: cycle 4 day 1 (C4D1), after five to seven weeks of nivolumab. All patients relapsed after autologous stem cell transplantation, and brentuximab vedotin exposure varied. Profiling relied on immunoSEQ multiplex PCR, and the TCRdb table lists in-frame clones only, not all of them. Counted here are over 60,000 clones, about 90% occurring once; the ten biggest clones make up 10%. This specimen was peripheral blood mononuclear cells (PBMCs), taken before the fourth cycle of nivolumab. Receptors originate from a human donor with classical Hodgkin lymphoma.

The CDR3 DNA reads as TGTGCCAGCAGCCAAGATTCAGCCTGGGGGTCACCCCTCCACTTT. Translating it yields CASSQDSAWGSPLHF. The chain carries TRBV14 and TRBJ1-6; a possible D gene is TRBD1 (5 bases). Trimming pared 0 bases from V and 10 bases from J, leaving 13 bases between. The CDR3 is 15 residues long. The V gene's germline CDR1 is SGHDN and CDR2 FVKESK.

V gene TRBV19 combines with J gene TRBJ1-2, with D possibly matching TRBD1 (6 bases). Germline values: CDR1 LNHDA, CDR2 SQIVND (reference sequence). V lost 1 base and J lost 4, with 7 bases in between. The CDR3 is 13 amino acids. CDR3 protein: CASSIAGVYGYTF. The CDR3 nucleotides read TGTGCCAGTAGTATAGCAGGGGTCTATGGCTACACCTTC.

V usage is TRBV7-6 and J usage is TRBJ1-5; no reliable D call. The CDR3 has 14 amino acids. Trimming removed 0 bases at V and 4 bases at J, with 7 bases between. From germline, CDR1 is SGHVS and CDR2 FNYEAQ. The CDR3 spells CASSLAWGNQPQHF. In DNA form, the CDR3 reads TGTGCCAGCAGCTTAGCGTGGGGAAATCAGCCCCAGCATTTT.

The chain combines TRBV15 with TRBJ2-5; D unclear. Germline assignment: CDR1 LNHNV and CDR2 YYDKDF (reference sequence). V was pared by 1 base and J by 5 bases, with 5 bases between. This CDR3 has 12 residues. This CDR3 is CATSRADETQYF. CDR3 nucleotide sequence: TGTGCCACCAGCAGAGCGGACGAGACCCAGTACTTC.

The rearrangement joins TRBV27 to TRBJ1-1; 10 bases are shared with TRBD1. V was pared by 5 bases and J by 5 bases, with 17 bases of the junction left unmatched. CDR3 size: 18 residues. The germline gives CDR1 MNHEY, CDR2 SMNVEV (reference sequence). This CDR3 reads CASSARYRDRGRWTEAFF. The CDR3 nucleotides are TGTGCCAGCAGTGCACGGTACCGGGACAGGGGAAGGTGGACTGAAGCTTTCTTT.

The genes are TRBV13 and TRBJ2-7; D unclear. Trimming removed 4 bases at V and 3 bases at J, with 7 bases between. Per germline, CDR1 PRHDT and CDR2 FYEKMQ (reference sequence). The CDR3 totals 12 residues. The CDR3 sequence is CASSSHSYEQYF. CDR3 bases: TGTGCCAGCAGCTCCCACAGCTACGAGCAGTACTTC.

The rearrangement uses TRBV19 and TRBJ1-1; a possible D gene is TRBD1 (5 bases). Germline-derived CDR1 and CDR2 are LNHDA and SQIVND (reference sequence). The V end was cut by 7 bases, the J end by 1 base, with 13 bases between. This CDR3 region has 14 residues. The CDR3 sequence is CASILGGGNTEAFF. CDR3 in DNA: TGTGCCAGTATCCTAGGTGGGGGGAACACTGAAGCTTTCTTT.

The chain carries TRBV11-2 and TRBJ1-6; weak D call: TRBD1 (6 bases). Trimming left V 3 bases short and J 7 bases short, with 10 bases between. The CDR3 length is 14 residues. The germline V gene has CDR1 SGHAT and CDR2 FQNNGV. CDR3 nucleotides: TGTGCCAGCAGCTTCCAGGGGTTGAATTCACCCCTCCACTTT. Translating gives CASSFQGLNSPLHF.

The genes are TRBV11-3 and TRBJ2-3; 8 positions agree with TRBD1. CDR1 is SGHNT and CDR2 is YENEEA in the germline V gene. This CDR3 spans 15 amino acids. V was pared by 3 bases and J by 3 bases, with 5 bases of the junction left unmatched. This CDR3 is CASSFGQGKTDTQYF. In DNA form, the CDR3 reads TGTGCCAGCAGCTTCGGACAGGGAAAAACAGATACGCAGTATTTT. Full variable domain (missing parts from reference TRBV11-3 and TRBJ2-3): EAGVVQSPRYKIIEKKQPVAFWCNPISGHNTLYWYLQNLGQGPELLIRYENEEAVDDSQLPKDRFSAERLKGVDSTLKIQPAELGDSAVYLCASSFGQGKTDTQYFGPGTRLTVL.

In its sample, this clone was seen once. This chain joins TRBV4-1 and TRBJ1-2, with TRBD1 matching 12 bases. CDR3 size: 16 residues. CDR1 and CDR2 from the germline V gene are MGHRA and YSYEKL. V lost 4 bases and J lost 4; bases outside the gene matches: 7. CDR3 sequence (DNA): TGCGCCAGCAGCCCAGCCGGGACAGGGGGCTTCTATGGCTACACCTTC. Residues: CASSPAGTGGFYGYTF.

V is TRBV4-1 and J is TRBJ2-1, with 7 bases matching TRBD1. Germline CDR1 reads MGHRA; CDR2 reads YSYEKL. This CDR3 comprises 16 residues. V was clipped by 0 bases and J by 3 bases; unmatched bases: 5. Here the CDR3 reads CASSQDNWDSYNEQFF. DNA of the CDR3: TGCGCCAGCAGCCAAGACAACTGGGACAGCTACAATGAGCAGTTCTTC.

The gene calls are TRBV19 and TRBJ1-2, with D possibly being TRBD1 (5 bases). The germline gives CDR1 LNHDA, CDR2 SQIVND (reference sequence). The CDR3 extends over 14 amino acids. V lost 0 bases, J lost 6 bases, and 11 bases lay in between. The CDR3 region is CASSIETVGHGYTF. CDR3 DNA sequence: TGTGCCAGTAGTATAGAAACGGTGGGGCATGGCTACACCTTC.

This clone was seen once. The CDR3 DNA sequence: TGCGCCAGCAGCCAAGGCAGGGGGGGGGAGACCCAGTACTTC. Translated, it gives CASSQGRGGETQYF. The chain recombines TRBV4-1 with TRBJ2-5; D is possibly TRBD1 or TRBD2 (7 bases each). V was cut by 1 base and J by 5 bases, with 11 bases left in between. CDR3 length: 14 residues. Germline assignment: CDR1 MGHRA and CDR2 YSYEKL.

V is TRBV4-1 and J is TRBJ2-2; 8 positions agree with TRBD2. This CDR3 spans 15 amino acids. The V segment lost 3 bases and the J segment 5 bases; nucleotides outside the gene matches: 5. Germline V gene lookup returns CDR1 MGHRA and CDR2 YSYEKL. CDR3 in amino acids: CASSHSGVGTGELFF. As DNA, the CDR3 is TGCGCCAGCAGCCATAGCGGGGTCGGAACCGGGGAGCTGTTTTTT.

The chain couples TRBV19 to TRBJ2-7; 9 positions match TRBD1. V dropped 3 bases and J dropped 3; count of bases not matched to a gene: 6. CDR1 and CDR2 (germline): LNHDA, SQIVND (reference sequence). The CDR3 spans 15 residues. In DNA form, the CDR3 reads TGTGCCAGTAGTATCTCGGACAGGGGAGGCTACGAGCAGTACTTC. The encoded protein is CASSISDRGGYEQYF.

The chain employs TRBV18 and TRBJ1-2; 7 bases match TRBD1. The V gene's germline CDR1 is KGHSH and CDR2 LQKENI. The CDR3 has 14 residues. V dropped 3 bases and J dropped 6; count of bases not matched to a gene: 7. The DNA of the CDR3 is TGTGCCAGCTCACCGGCCGGGACAGCCAATGGCTACACCTTC. Its protein product is CASSPAGTANGYTF.

This rearrangement joins TRBV30 to TRBJ2-7; possibly TRBD1 for D (5 bases). V shed 3 bases and J shed 4 bases, with 7 bases lying between them. Germline CDR1 and CDR2: GTSNPN and SVGIG (reference sequence). The CDR3 sequence is 11 residues long. CDR3 in amino acids: CAWSGQYEQYF. The CDR3 nucleotides are TGTGCCTGGAGCGGACAATACGAGCAGTACTTC.

This chain connects TRBV19 to TRBJ1-2; TRBD1 matches at 11 bases. V was clipped by 9 bases and J by 4 bases; unmatched bases: 13. The CDR3 sequence is 16 residues long. CDR1 is LNHDA and CDR2 is SQIVND in the germline V gene (reference sequence). This chain's CDR3 is CASEWTGGPPLYGYTF. The CDR3 coding sequence is TGTGCCAGCGAATGGACAGGGGGCCCCCCACTCTATGGCTACACCTTC.

The chain combines TRBV6-6 with TRBJ2-2, with 11 bases that match TRBD2. The CDR3 has 15 amino acids. V shed 6 bases and J 8 bases; nucleotides not matched to a gene: 8. Germline-derived CDR1 and CDR2 are MNHNY and SVGAGI (reference sequence). CDR3 bases: TGTGCCAGCAGCCCCGTCCGACTAGCGGGGGGGGAGCTGTTTTTT. Its translation: CASSPVRLAGGELFF.

The V and J genes are TRBV5-1 and TRBJ2-5; D is uncertain. CDR3 length: 13 amino acids. Germline CDR1 is SGHRS and CDR2 is YFSETQ. V lost 4 bases and J lost 2, with 9 bases in between. CDR3 sequence (DNA): TGCGCCAGCAGCCGTACGACACAAGAGACCCAGTACTTC. Translating it yields CASSRTTQETQYF.

V is TRBV9 and J is TRBJ2-4; 8 bases are a match to TRBD2. Germline CDR1 is SGDLS and CDR2 is YYNGEE. The CDR3 length is 16 residues. V was clipped by 0 bases and J by 3 bases; unmatched bases: 5. The chain's CDR3 is CASSVDSGVVKNIQYF. The CDR3 DNA reads as TGTGCCAGCAGCGTAGATAGCGGGGTAGTCAAAAACATTCAGTACTTC.

This chain uses TRBV6-5 with TRBJ2-2; D is uncertain. The ends were cut back, 2 bases at V and 0 bases at J, with 4 bases in the middle. The CDR3 loop spans 14 amino acids. In germline, CDR1 is MNHEY, CDR2 SVGAGI. CDR3 loop: CASSYRANTGELFF. CDR3 nucleotide sequence: TGTGCCAGCAGTTACAGGGCGAACACCGGGGAGCTGTTTTTT.

The V gene is TRBV9, the J gene TRBJ2-1; tentative D call: TRBD2 (6 bases). Germline CDR1 and CDR2: SGDLS and YYNGEE. The germline V and J ends were trimmed by 0 bases and 12 bases, with 10 bases remaining between them. CDR3 length equals 12 residues. Here the CDR3 DNA reads TGTGCCAGCAGCGTAGCCGGGGGTGGGCAGTTCTTC. Its translation: CASSVAGGGQFF.

The J gene is TRBJ2-5, the V gene TRBV30; D not certain. Germline CDR1 reads GTSNPN; CDR2 reads SVGIG (reference sequence). This CDR3 has 17 residues. V lost 4 bases and J 3 bases, leaving 24 bases between the germline ends. In DNA form, the CDR3 reads TGTGCCTGGATCCTCGGGCATATCGGCCCGTTGAAAGAGACCCAGTACTTC. This gives the protein CAWILGHIGPLKETQYF.

V and J are TRBV13 and TRBJ2-3, with D maybe TRBD2 (5 bases). The CDR3 has 13 amino acids. CDR1 and CDR2 (germline): PRHDT, FYEKMQ (reference sequence). V gave up 4 bases and J gave up 6 bases, with 11 bases separating them. In nucleotides, the CDR3 is TGTGCCAGCAGCTCGCCCCAGCGGGATACGCAGTATTTT. Its translation is CASSSPQRDTQYF.

The CDR3 spells CASKSLTTGNTIYF. DNA of the CDR3: TGTGCCAGCAAGAGTCTTACAACTGGAAACACCATATATTTT. The J gene is TRBJ1-3, the V gene TRBV11-2; no clear D. This CDR3 region has 14 residues. The V gene's germline CDR1 is SGHAT and CDR2 FQNNGV. V shed 7 bases and J shed 2 bases, with 12 bases lying between them.